This T cell receptor beta chain was recovered during a study of T cells in women clearing cervical HPV infection. As for this clone: The read ends 3 residues shy of where the CDR3 ends; the end is completed using the germline J gene. At the DNA level, this CDR3 is encoded by other sequences in the same sample as well.

Using immunoSEQ multiplex PCR, the repertoire was profiled, and TCRdb retains in-frame clones only, with some absent. Recorded for this sample: tens of thousands of clones. The trim removed 6 bases at V and 0 bases at J, leaving 5 bases unmatched. From germline, CDR1 is MNHEY and CDR2 SVGEGT. The CDR3 runs to 15 residues. Source material: blood buffy coat. The rearrangement uses TRBV6-2 or TRBV6-3 and TRBJ1-3; 7 nucleotides line up with TRBD1. This sequence originates from a woman aged 18 to 69 with a cervical HPV16 infection that either progressed to CIN3+ or cleared (not recorded which). CDR3 loop: CASRETGFSGNTIYF. Partial CDR3 DNA: TGTGCCAGCAGAGAGACAGGGTTCTCTGGAAACACC.